This T cell receptor beta chain was sequenced during a study of T cells in tuberculosis. Whole-study results and caveats: T cells binding CD1B-GMM tetramer weakly possibly escaped the sort.

This CDR3 has 15 residues. V gave up 6 bases and J gave up 0 bases; unmatched junction bases: 2. Looked up from germline, CDR1 is MNHEY and CDR2 is SVGAGI. Cells were sorted from thawed PBMC rested overnight and stained with GMM-loaded CD1B tetramer, viability dye and anti-CD3. CD1B tetramers were loaded with Rhodococcus equi-derived C32 glucose monomycolate. Tetramer-sorted PBMC had been CD14 monocyte-depleted before freezing. Tetramer-negative cells, approximately 90,000 per donor, were also sorted. Using immunoSEQ multiplex PCR, the repertoire was profiled, and TCRdb retains in-frame clones only, with some absent. Among roughly 61,000 clones listed, approximately 88% were seen once.

The sample comprised CD1b-GMM tetramer-negative cells sorted from PBMCs. The TCR was taken from an adult woman with latent tuberculosis. The rearrangement joins TRBV6-5 to TRBJ1-4, with 9 bases lining up with TRBD1. The CDR3 bases are TGTGCCAGCAGGCGACAGGGGGCAACTAATGAAAAACTGTTTTTT. Its protein product is CASRRQGATNEKLFF.